This T cell receptor (beta chain) was observed in a study of shared clonotypes between healthy human individuals. The overall study: Each donor contributed plates that comprised three CD4 naive, three CD4 memory, two CD8 naive and one CD8 memory.

This CDR3 contains 15 residues. Germline loops: CDR1 MNHEY, CDR2 SVGAGI. Only in-frame clones appear in the TCRdb table, and some are missing; sequencing was by immunoSEQ multiplex PCR. The sample carries over a million clones, around 78% recorded once. Of note for this clone: A much bigger clone sits one base away, suggesting this may be a read error.

Sequencing used memory CD4+ T cells from PBMCs. The subset here: CD45RA-negative fraction. This receptor was identified in a man aged 18 to 35 in good health. Some clones in this sample may be carry-over from other donors' samples. The chain joins TRBV6-5 to TRBJ2-2, with 9 nucleotides matching TRBD2. The CDR3 sequence: CASSGRSGRPGGLFF. DNA of the CDR3: TGTGCCAGCAGTGGGAGGAGCGGGAGGCCCGGGGGGCTGTTTTTT.